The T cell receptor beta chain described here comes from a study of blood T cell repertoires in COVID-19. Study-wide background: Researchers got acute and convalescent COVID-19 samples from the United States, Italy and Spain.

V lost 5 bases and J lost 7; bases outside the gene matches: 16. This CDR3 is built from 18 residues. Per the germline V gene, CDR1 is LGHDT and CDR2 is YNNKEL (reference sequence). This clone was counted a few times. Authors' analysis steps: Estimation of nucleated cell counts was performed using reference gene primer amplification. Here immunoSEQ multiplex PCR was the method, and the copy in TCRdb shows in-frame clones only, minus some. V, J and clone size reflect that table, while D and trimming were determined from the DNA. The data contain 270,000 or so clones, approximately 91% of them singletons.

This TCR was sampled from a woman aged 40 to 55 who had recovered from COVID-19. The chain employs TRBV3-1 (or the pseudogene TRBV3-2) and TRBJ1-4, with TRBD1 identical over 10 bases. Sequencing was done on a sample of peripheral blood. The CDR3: CASSETVGQGRSGEKLFF. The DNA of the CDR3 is TGTGCCAGCAGCGAGACGGTGGGACAGGGGAGGTCCGGTGAAAAACTGTTTTTT.